These 27 T cell receptor beta chains share one sample of origin, sequenced in a study of CD8 T cells in ankylosing spondylitis. Study-level results: Characteristic of ankylosing spondylitis blood, it appeared, was a TCR beta motif comprising roughly eight highly homologous variants.

TCRdb analysed the 5' RACE reads with MiXCR anew, one entry per CDR3 protein. The data contain over 700,000 distinct CDR3 sequences, about 20% of them singletons. These receptors have no known antigen. Source material: blood, either unsorted or a sorted T cell fraction (not recorded which). Source of these receptors: a male donor with ankylosing spondylitis.

The chain has TRBV6-2 or TRBV6-3 and TRBJ2-1; D is undetermined. Trimming stripped 0 bases from V and 3 bases from J, with 12 bases between. The CDR3 extends over 16 amino acids. Germline V gene data show CDR1 as MNHEY and CDR2 as SVGEGT. CDR3 region: CASSYSPYRGYNEQFF. The DNA for the CDR3 is TGTGCCAGCAGTTACTCGCCTTACCGTGGCTACAATGAGCAGTTCTTC.

This clonotype was seen many times. The chain employs TRBV12-3 or TRBV12-4 and TRBJ2-1; no reliable D call. Trimming removed 3 bases from V and 5 bases from J, with 5 bases in between. CDR3 length equals 12 residues. As DNA, the CDR3 is TGTGCCAGCAGTTTCGGTGACAATGAGCAGTTCTTC. Protein sequence: CASSFGDNEQFF.

A few counts support this clonotype. The chain is built from TRBV29-1 and TRBJ2-1; TRBD1 aligns across 7 bases. Germline CDR1 SQVTM, CDR2 ANQGSEA. The V and J ends lost 5 bases and 1 base, in that order; junction bases with no gene match: 2. CDR3 size: 13 residues. In DNA, the CDR3 is TGCAGCGTTTCGGACAGGTCCTACAATGAGCAGTTCTTC. Translation gives CSVSDRSYNEQFF.

This chain connects TRBV20-1 to TRBJ1-2; 7 bases map to TRBD1. The CDR3 totals 16 residues. CDR1 is DFQATT, CDR2 SNEGSKA, per germline (reference sequence). V dropped 3 bases and J dropped 8; count of bases not matched to a gene: 18. Here the CDR3 DNA reads TGCAGTGCTAGTAACTTTAAAACAGGGGATTTGAGAGGCTACACCTTC. Translating gives CSASNFKTGDLRGYTF.

This clonotype was observed a handful of times. V and J are TRBV12-3 or TRBV12-4 and TRBJ2-2; 7 positions match TRBD2. The CDR3 is made up of 14 amino acids. Germline trimming cut 6 bases from V and 6 bases from J; bases unmatched to any gene: 7. CDR3 loop: CASRTTSVSGELFF. For the CDR3, the DNA is TGTGCCAGCAGGACCACTAGCGTTTCCGGGGAGCTGTTTTTT.

The rearrangement uses TRBV7-9 and TRBJ1-1; no definite D call. V was clipped by 5 bases and J by 1 base, with 11 bases between them. This CDR3 is 14 amino acids long. Per germline, CDR1 SEHNR and CDR2 FQNEAQ (reference sequence). CDR3 in amino acids: CASSRGFANTEAFF. Here the CDR3 DNA reads TGTGCCAGCAGCCGAGGATTCGCGAACACTGAAGCTTTCTTT.

V usage is TRBV4-1 and J usage is TRBJ2-5; no clear D gene. The CDR3 runs 13 residues. V dropped 4 bases and J dropped 5 bases, with 11 bases sitting between them. Germline V lookup: CDR1 MGHRA, CDR2 YSYEKL. Here the CDR3 DNA reads TGCGCCAGCAGCCCCGTGTTGCTGGAGACCCAGTACTTC. Its translation is CASSPVLLETQYF.

V gene TRBV5-1 combines with J gene TRBJ2-7; perhaps TRBD2 as D (6 bases). The V gene's germline CDR1 is SGHRS and CDR2 YFSETQ. The CDR3 has 18 amino acids. The ends were cut back, 0 bases at V and 2 bases at J, with 21 bases in the middle. The CDR3, as DNA: TGCGCCAGCAGCTTGGCCAAGGGGTCTAGCGTCAGGCCCTACGAGCAGTACTTC. Translating it yields CASSLAKGSSVRPYEQYF. Looking up the rest from reference TRBV5-1 and TRBJ2-7 gives the full variable domain: KAGVTQTPRYLIKTRGQQVTLSCSPISGHRSVSWYQQTPGQGLQFLFEYFSETQRNKGNFPGRFSGRQFSNSRSEMNVSTLELGDSALYLCASSLAKGSSVRPYEQYFGPGTRLTVT.

As DNA, the CDR3 is TGTGCCAGCAGCAGTAGCGGTTTAAGCAATCAGCCCCAGCATTTT. Translation gives CASSSSGLSNQPQHF. This sequence joins TRBV5-5 and TRBJ1-5; D gene ambiguous. Per the germline V gene, CDR1 is SGHKS and CDR2 is YYEKEE (reference sequence). The CDR3 runs to 15 residues. The V end lost 4 bases, the J end lost 1 base, and 12 bases lay between the germline ends.

This sequence joins TRBV27 and TRBJ2-2; 8 nucleotides align to TRBD1. The V gene's germline CDR1 is MNHEY and CDR2 SMNVEV (reference sequence). This CDR3 comprises 13 residues. V dropped 6 bases and J dropped 6; count of bases not matched to a gene: 3. In nucleotides, the CDR3 is TGTGCCAGCAGACTGACAGGGGCCGGGGAGCTGTTTTTT. Translating gives CASRLTGAGELFF.

This chain joins TRBV6-1 and TRBJ2-7; maybe TRBD1 (6 bases). The germline V gene encodes CDR1 MNHNS and CDR2 SASEGT. The CDR3 is made up of 15 amino acids. V was clipped by 7 bases and J by 0 bases, with 16 bases between them. CDR3 sequence (DNA): TGTGCCAGCACTACAGTCGGGACATCCTCCTACGAGCAGTACTTC. It encodes CASTTVGTSSYEQYF.

The chain links TRBV10-3 to TRBJ2-2; a weak D match, TRBD2 (6 bases). This CDR3 is 19 amino acids long. Trimming pared 0 bases from V and 4 bases from J, leaving 21 bases between. Germline CDR1 and CDR2: ENHRY and SYGVKD. The CDR3 DNA reads as TGTGCCATCAGTGAGTCGAGGAGGGAACCTTTTGGCAGCACCGGGGAGCTGTTTTTT. Its protein is CAISESRREPFGSTGELFF.

V gene TRBV25-1 combines with J gene TRBJ1-3; D not certain. Germline CDR1 reads MGHDK; CDR2 reads SYGVNS. The CDR3 length is 20 residues. With 2 bases removed from V and 0 bases from J, the gap between germline ends came to 23 bases. The CDR3 spells CASSEREGSEPQISGNTIYF. CDR3 bases: TGTGCCAGCAGTGAACGGGAGGGTTCCGAACCACAAATCTCTGGAAACACCATATATTTT.

The chain uses TRBV12-3 or TRBV12-4 and TRBJ2-6; perhaps TRBD1 as D (6 bases). The length of the CDR3 is 15 residues. The ends were cut back, 5 bases at V and 6 bases at J, with 14 bases in the middle. DNA for the CDR3: TGTGCCAGCAGTCCGATGGGGGCGGTGGCCAACGTCCTGACTTTC. Its translation is CASSPMGAVANVLTF.

The sample holds a few counts of this clonotype. The junction shows a germline mismatch at one end, possibly a read error. The chain joins TRBV18 to TRBJ1-4; D unclear. The CDR3 is 16 residues long. Germline CDR1 KGHSH, CDR2 LQKENI. CDR3 region: CASSRHPGEVNEKPFF. The CDR3 DNA sequence: TGTGCCAGCTCAAGGCACCCCGGCGAGGTTAATGAAAAACCGTTTTTT.

The rearrangement links TRBV4-3 to TRBJ2-2, with D maybe TRBD2 (6 bases). The CDR3 contains 15 residues. V lost 5 bases to trimming and J lost 0 bases, with 10 bases between them. Germline values: CDR1 LGHNA, CDR2 YSLEER. The CDR3: CASSAGRANTGELFF. The CDR3 DNA sequence: TGCGCCAGCAGCGCCGGGAGAGCGAACACCGGGGAGCTGTTTTTT.

The chain couples TRBV18 to TRBJ1-6; no clear D gene. Trimming cost V 2 bases and J 5 bases, with 7 bases left between them. The germline gives CDR1 KGHSH, CDR2 LQKENI. The CDR3 length is 14 residues. The CDR3 sequence: CASSPGADNSPLHF. The CDR3 nucleotides read TGTGCCAGCTCACCAGGAGCGGATAATTCACCCCTCCACTTT.

This sequence joins TRBV19 and TRBJ2-7; TRBD2 matches at 12 bases. The CDR3 runs 17 residues. V lost 5 bases and J lost 5; bases outside the gene matches: 13. From germline, CDR1 is LNHDA and CDR2 SQIVND (reference sequence). CDR3 sequence (DNA): TGTGCCAGTAGTGGTACCTTCGGACTAGCGGGGACCGACGAGCAGTACTTC. It codes for CASSGTFGLAGTDEQYF.

This clonotype was counted at least ten times. This sequence joins TRBV28 and TRBJ2-2, with unresolved D. The CDR3 has 15 residues. V was pared by 5 bases and J by 3 bases, with 13 bases between. CDR1 is MDHEN, CDR2 SYDVKM, per germline. The CDR3 DNA follows: TGTGCCAGCAGTCCCCCCAAGCAGTACACCGGGGAGCTGTTTTTT. Its translation: CASSPPKQYTGELFF.

This chain connects TRBV4-3 to TRBJ2-7; a weak D match, TRBD2 (6 bases). The V end was cut by 4 bases, the J end by 6 bases, with 16 bases between. There are 14 residues in the CDR3. CDR1 is LGHNA and CDR2 is YSLEER in the germline V gene. The CDR3, as DNA: TGCGCCAGCAGCCCCTTTCTGGGAGGACCCGAGCAGTACTTC. Translated: CASSPFLGGPEQYF.

V is TRBV5-1 and J is TRBJ1-4; TRBD1 might be the D (5 bases). The CDR3 loop spans 15 amino acids. The V end lost 6 bases, the J end lost 7 bases, and 19 bases lay between the germline ends. Germline V lookup: CDR1 SGHRS, CDR2 YFSETQ. Here the CDR3 reads CASKGFGGESEKLFF. The DNA of the CDR3 is TGCGCCAGCAAAGGATTTGGGGGGGAAAGTGAAAAACTGTTTTTT.

The rearrangement links TRBV7-2 to TRBJ2-2; no reliable D call. Trimming stripped 0 bases from V and 5 bases from J, with 7 bases between. Looked up from germline, CDR1 is SGHTA and CDR2 is FQGNSA. The length of the CDR3 is 14 residues. The CDR3 DNA follows: TGTGCCAGCAGCTTAGCGTACGAGACCGGGGAGCTGTTTTTT. Protein: CASSLAYETGELFF.

This clonotype was seen only a few times. The chain is built from TRBV10-3 and TRBJ2-3, with TRBD1 identical over 9 bases. V gave up 5 bases and J gave up 2 bases; unmatched junction bases: 5. The V gene's germline CDR1 is ENHRY and CDR2 SYGVKD. The CDR3 has 15 amino acids. The CDR3 nucleotides are TGTGCCATCAGTTCCGGGACAGGGTACACAGATACGCAGTATTTT. It codes for CAISSGTGYTDTQYF.

This clonotype was seen just once. The chain combines TRBV12-3 or TRBV12-4 with TRBJ2-3; 7 positions agree with TRBD2. Unmatched junction bases numbered 8, after V lost 2 bases and J lost 0 bases. The CDR3 consists of 17 residues. CDR3 DNA sequence: TGTGCCAGCAGTTTAAGCGGGGCGGGATTTAGCACAGATACGCAGTATTTT. Translated, it gives CASSLSGAGFSTDTQYF.

This clonotype was seen a few times. This chain connects TRBV29-1 to TRBJ2-1, with 10 bases lining up with TRBD1. In germline, CDR1 is SQVTM, CDR2 ANQGSEA. The trim removed 6 bases at V and 4 bases at J, leaving 6 bases unmatched. This CDR3 is 14 amino acids long. CDR3 nucleotide sequence: TGCAGCGTGCTGACAGGGGGCCCTTACAATGAGCAGTTCTTC. Amino acid sequence: CSVLTGGPYNEQFF.

The chain recombines TRBV12-3 or TRBV12-4 with TRBJ1-6; 7 positions agree with TRBD1. This CDR3 contains 17 residues. V trimming: 3 bases; J trimming: 0 bases; junction bases outside the gene matches: 5. The CDR3 loop is CASSFEQGISYNSPLHF. CDR3 in DNA: TGTGCCAGCAGTTTCGAACAGGGGATCTCCTATAATTCACCCCTCCACTTT.

This clonotype occurred many times. This chain connects TRBV24-1 to TRBJ2-5; D remains ambiguous. The germline V gene encodes CDR1 KGHDR and CDR2 SFDVKD. The CDR3 loop spans 17 amino acids. Trimming cost V 2 bases and J 3 bases, with 18 bases left between them. The CDR3 region has the DNA TGTGCCACCAGTGATTCGCCCTTCGGAAAGGCAAAAGAGACCCAGTACTTC. It specifies CATSDSPFGKAKETQYF.